This record looks at one TCR beta chain sequence and its context. Its antigen is not known. This sample is part of a study of T cells after yellow fever vaccination. General observations from the study: At 95% to 97% for CD4 and 70% to 90% for CD8, most primary-vaccination clones showed up again after the booster.

CDR1 GTSNPN and CDR2 SVGIG come from the germline V gene (reference sequence). The CDR3 totals 11 residues. The V and J ends lost 1 base and 4 bases respectively, with 5 bases between them. The study made its TCR cDNA through 5'RACE template switching. That step introduced a universal primer site along with UMIs. In TCRdb, the 5' RACE reads were re-called with MiXCR into one record per CDR3 protein. Of about 63,000 distinct CDR3 sequences detected, 6.5% to 8% appear once; the ten largest clones hold less than 40%. Sample: CD8+ T cells sorted from PBMCs, taken 15 days after the yellow fever booster vaccination. The sequence derives from a man aged 25-45 years who received the YFV17D yellow fever vaccine. The rearrangement uses TRBV30 and TRBJ2-7; D is ambiguous. This chain's CDR3 is CAWSEPYEQYF. CDR3 nucleotides: TGTGCCTGGAGTGAACCTTACGAGCAGTACTTC.